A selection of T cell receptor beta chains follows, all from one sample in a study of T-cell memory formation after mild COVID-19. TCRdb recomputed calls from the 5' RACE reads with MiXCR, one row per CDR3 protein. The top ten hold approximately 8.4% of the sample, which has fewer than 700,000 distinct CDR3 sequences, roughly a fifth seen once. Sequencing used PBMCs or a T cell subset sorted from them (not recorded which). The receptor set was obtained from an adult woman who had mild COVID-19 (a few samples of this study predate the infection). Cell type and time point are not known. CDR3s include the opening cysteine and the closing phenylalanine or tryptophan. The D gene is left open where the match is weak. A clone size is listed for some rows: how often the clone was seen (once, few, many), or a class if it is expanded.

CASRIQRGSSEQFF	TGCGCCAGCAGAATTCAGCGGGGATCGAGTGAGCAGTTCTTC	few	TRBV5-1	TRBD2	TRBJ2-1
CASSLFSGGPSDTQYF	TGTGCCAGCAGTTTATTCTCGGGAGGGCCATCAGATACGCAGTATTTT	NA	TRBV27	TRBD2	TRBJ2-3
CASSLSATGRYGYTF	TGTGCCAGCAGTTTAAGTGCGACAGGGCGCTATGGCTACACCTTC	NA	TRBV12-3/TRBV12-4	TRBD1	TRBJ1-2
CSVASTGTTNTVELFF	TGCAGCGTTGCCTCCACGGGGACTACTAACACCGTGGAGCTGTTTTTT	NA	TRBV29-1	TRBD2	TRBJ2-2
CASSLVGQVRDEQYF	TGTGCCAGCAGCTTAGTGGGGCAGGTGCGCGACGAGCAGTACTTC	few	TRBV7-9	NA	TRBJ2-7
CASSLALRVLDEQFF	TGTGCCAGCAGTTTAGCGCTGAGGGTTTTAGATGAGCAGTTCTTC	NA	TRBV12-3/TRBV12-4	NA	TRBJ2-1
CASSLGGGVSYNEQFF	TGCGCCAGCAGTTTGGGGGGCGGGGTCTCCTACAATGAGCAGTTCTTC	NA	TRBV5-1	NA	TRBJ2-1
CASRRQVAGDTQYF	TGTGCCAGCAGGAGACAGGTGGCCGGGGATACGCAGTATTTT	few	TRBV7-3	NA	TRBJ2-3
CASAGGGLSYNEQFF	TGTGCCAGCGCCGGGGGCGGACTCAGTTACAATGAGCAGTTCTTC	few	TRBV5-4	NA	TRBJ2-1
CASSLPPTSGSGGGELFF	TGCGCCAGCAGCCTCCCTCCCACTAGCGGGTCGGGGGGCGGGGAGCTGTTTTTT	few	TRBV4-3	TRBD2	TRBJ2-2
CASSPTPRVDTQYF	TGTGCCAGCAGCCCCACCCCGCGGGTAGATACGCAGTATTTT	NA	TRBV7-3	NA	TRBJ2-3
CASSEGVGETQYF	TGTGCCAGCAGTGAAGGGGTAGGGGAGACCCAGTACTTC	many	TRBV2	NA	TRBJ2-5
CASSEQGAPWTQYF	TGTGCCAGCAGTGAACAGGGGGCCCCATGGACCCAGTACTTC	few	TRBV2	TRBD1	TRBJ2-5
CASSLEGGMVTGELFF	TGCGCCAGCAGCTTGGAGGGAGGAATGGTCACCGGGGAGCTGTTTTTT	few	TRBV5-1	NA	TRBJ2-2
CASSLVESEQFF	TGTGCCAGCAGCTTAGTCGAGAGTGAGCAGTTCTTC	NA	TRBV5-6	NA	TRBJ2-1
CASSTPFRDTIYF	TGTGCCAGCAGCACCCCCTTTCGGGACACCATATATTTT	NA	TRBV7-9	NA	TRBJ1-3
CSVGGGRTTDTQYF	TGCAGCGTTGGTGGCGGGAGAACCACAGATACGCAGTATTTT	few	TRBV29-1	TRBD2	TRBJ2-3
CASSLTGVTVSSPLHF	TGTGCCAGCAGCTTAACAGGGGTTACTGTCAGTTCACCCCTCCACTTT	NA	TRBV7-3	NA	TRBJ1-6
CASSLGDFSYEQYF	TGTGCCAGCAGCTTGGGCGACTTCTCCTACGAGCAGTACTTC	many	TRBV5-8	NA	TRBJ2-7
CASSLTGGTGSYEQYF	TGTGCCAGCAGTTTGACAGGCGGGACAGGGTCCTACGAGCAGTACTTC	few	TRBV6-6	TRBD1	TRBJ2-7
CSVDLTSSYNEQFF	TGCAGCGTTGATTTGACGAGCTCCTACAATGAGCAGTTCTTC	NA	TRBV29-1	NA	TRBJ2-1
CASSLGGPLEEFF	TGTGCCAGCAGCTTGGGGGGTCCCCTCGAGGAGTTCTTC	NA	TRBV5-6	NA	TRBJ2-1
CASSLIGLGDTQYF	TGCGCCAGCAGCTTGATAGGGCTCGGAGATACGCAGTATTTT	few	TRBV5-1	NA	TRBJ2-3
CASSWGQLETNEKLFF	TGTGCCAGCAGCTGGGGACAGCTTGAAACTAATGAAAAACTGTTTTTT	NA	TRBV5-6	TRBD1	TRBJ1-4
CASSLGGKVYGYTF	TGTGCCAGCAGCTTAGGGGGCAAAGTCTATGGCTACACCTTC	NA	TRBV11-3	NA	TRBJ1-2
CASSLGGDRTDTQYF	TGTGCCAGCAGCTTAGGAGGGGACCGCACAGATACGCAGTATTTT	few	TRBV7-9	NA	TRBJ2-3
CASSPGQGAAEAFF	TGTGCCAGCAGCCCGGGACAGGGGGCCGCTGAAGCTTTCTTT	NA	TRBV14	TRBD1	TRBJ1-1
CASSQDGQANYGYTF	TGCGCCAGCAGCCAAGACGGACAGGCCAACTATGGCTACACCTTC	few	TRBV4-3	TRBD1	TRBJ1-2
CASSQAGTEYNSPLHF	TGTGCCAGCAGCCAAGCCGGGACAGAATATAATTCACCCCTCCACTTT	NA	TRBV3-1	TRBD1	TRBJ1-6
CASLAGYTAYF	TGTGCCAGCCTCGCGGGGTACACAGCGTATTTT	few	TRBV2	NA	TRBJ2-3
CSLRGGQGLRSYNEQFF	TGCAGCCTTCGCGGAGGACAGGGGCTGCGCTCCTACAATGAGCAGTTCTTC	NA	TRBV29-1	TRBD1	TRBJ2-1
CASSPRTGPGGYTF	TGTGCCAGCTCACCACGGACAGGGCCCGGTGGCTACACCTTC	NA	TRBV18	TRBD1	TRBJ1-2
CASSVGLAGNNEQFF	TGTGCCAGCAGCGTTGGACTAGCGGGTAACAATGAGCAGTTCTTC	few	TRBV7-3	TRBD2	TRBJ2-1
CASSYTSYGSRYGYTF	TGTGCCAGCAGTTACACCTCGTATGGGAGCAGATATGGCTACACCTTC	few	TRBV6-5	NA	TRBJ1-2
CASSLGGVGSNEQFF	TGTGCCAGCAGCTTAGGGGGGGTTGGTTCCAATGAGCAGTTCTTC	few	TRBV7-8	NA	TRBJ2-1
CASSHGQASTDTQYF	TGTGCCAGCAGCCACGGACAGGCAAGCACAGATACGCAGTATTTT	few	TRBV7-9	TRBD1	TRBJ2-3
CASSRLSSYTF	TGTGCCAGCAGCCGTTTATCCAGCTACACCTTC	NA	TRBV6-2/TRBV6-3	NA	TRBJ1-2
CASSEEIGAGNSPLHF	TGTGCCAGCAGTGAAGAAATAGGAGCAGGGAATTCACCCCTCCACTTT	NA	TRBV2	NA	TRBJ1-6
CASGNRGINYEQYF	TGTGCCAGCGGGAACAGGGGAATCAACTACGAGCAGTACTTC	many	TRBV27	TRBD1	TRBJ2-7
CAISEGLAGVETQYF	TGTGCCATCAGTGAAGGGCTAGCGGGAGTAGAGACCCAGTACTTC	few	TRBV10-3	TRBD2	TRBJ2-5
CASSPTGGGSRAFF	TGTGCCAGCAGCCCCACGGGCGGGGGGTCTCGAGCTTTCTTT	few	TRBV3-1	NA	TRBJ1-1
CASSQVPRRGDTEAFF	TGCGCCAGCAGCCAAGTCCCCCGGAGGGGAGACACTGAAGCTTTCTTT	NA	TRBV4-1	NA	TRBJ1-1
CASSPGGARSGNTIYF	TGTGCCAGCTCACCTGGGGGAGCCCGCTCTGGAAACACCATATATTTT	few	TRBV18	NA	TRBJ1-3
CSVEVSVYVSSYNEQFF	TGCAGCGTTGAAGTATCGGTCTACGTAAGCTCCTACAATGAGCAGTTCTTC	NA	TRBV29-1	NA	TRBJ2-1